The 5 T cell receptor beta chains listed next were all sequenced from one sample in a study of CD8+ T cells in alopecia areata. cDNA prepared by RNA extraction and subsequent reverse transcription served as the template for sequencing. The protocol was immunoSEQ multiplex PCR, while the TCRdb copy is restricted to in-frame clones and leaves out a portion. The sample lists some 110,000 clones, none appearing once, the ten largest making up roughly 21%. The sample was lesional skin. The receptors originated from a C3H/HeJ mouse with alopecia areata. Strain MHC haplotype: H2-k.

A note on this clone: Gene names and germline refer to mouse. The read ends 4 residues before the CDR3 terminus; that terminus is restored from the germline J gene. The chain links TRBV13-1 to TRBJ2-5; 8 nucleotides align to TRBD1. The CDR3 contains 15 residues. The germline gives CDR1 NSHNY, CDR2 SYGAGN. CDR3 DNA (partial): TGTGCCAGCAGTGAACGGGCAGGGGGCACAGAC. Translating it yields CASSERAGGTD. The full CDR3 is CASSERAGGTDTQYF.

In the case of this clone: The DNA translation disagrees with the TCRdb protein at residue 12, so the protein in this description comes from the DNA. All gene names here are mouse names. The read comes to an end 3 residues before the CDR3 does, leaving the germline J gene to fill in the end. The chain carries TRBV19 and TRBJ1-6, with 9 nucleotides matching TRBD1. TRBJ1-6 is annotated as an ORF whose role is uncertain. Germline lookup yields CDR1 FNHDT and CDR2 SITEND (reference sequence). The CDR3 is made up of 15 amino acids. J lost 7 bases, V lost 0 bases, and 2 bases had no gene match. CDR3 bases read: TGTGCCAGCAGTATAGCTGGGACAGGGAATTCGCCC. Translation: CASSIAGTGNSP. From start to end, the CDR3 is CASSIAGTGNSPLYF.

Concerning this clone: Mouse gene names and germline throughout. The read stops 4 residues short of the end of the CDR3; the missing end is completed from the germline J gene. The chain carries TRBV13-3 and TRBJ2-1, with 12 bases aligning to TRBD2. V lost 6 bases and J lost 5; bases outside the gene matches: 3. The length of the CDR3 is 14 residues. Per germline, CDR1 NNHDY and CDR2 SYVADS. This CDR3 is CASKTGGAHAEQFF. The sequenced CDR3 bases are TGTGCCAGCAAGACTGGGGGGGCCCATGCT.

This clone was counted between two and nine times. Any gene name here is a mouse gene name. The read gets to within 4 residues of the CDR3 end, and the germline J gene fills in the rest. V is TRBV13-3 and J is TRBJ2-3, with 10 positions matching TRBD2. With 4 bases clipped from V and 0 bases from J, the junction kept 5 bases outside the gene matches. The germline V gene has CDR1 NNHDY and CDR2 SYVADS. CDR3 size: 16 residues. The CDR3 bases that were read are TGTGCCAGCAGTCCTGGGGGGGCGCGAAGTGCAGAA. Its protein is CASSPGGARSAE. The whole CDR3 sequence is CASSPGGARSAETLYF.

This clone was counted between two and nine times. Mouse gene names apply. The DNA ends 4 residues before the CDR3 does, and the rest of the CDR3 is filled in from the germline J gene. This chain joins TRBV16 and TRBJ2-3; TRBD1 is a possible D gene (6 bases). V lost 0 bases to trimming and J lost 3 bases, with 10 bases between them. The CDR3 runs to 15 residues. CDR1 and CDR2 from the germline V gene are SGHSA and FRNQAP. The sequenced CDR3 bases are TGTGCAAGCAGCTTAGAATCCGGGACAGCAGAA. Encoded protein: CASSLESGTAE. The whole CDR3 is CASSLESGTAETLYF.